These 20 T cell receptor beta chains were all obtained from the same sample, sequenced in a study of T cell changes during pregnancy in multiple sclerosis. Measured with immunoSEQ multiplex PCR; TCRdb has only the in-frame clones, and not every one. The sample consists of some 74,000 clones, roughly 89% of them appearing once. The source was peripheral blood, collected after pregnancy. These receptor sequences come from a female donor in good health, enrolled as a control in a pregnancy study.

This clone was recorded only once. The genes are TRBV29-1 and TRBJ2-2; D is possibly TRBD2 (7 bases). Trimming removed 6 bases at V and 5 bases at J, with 19 bases between. The CDR3 is 15 residues long. In germline, CDR1 is SQVTM, CDR2 ANQGSEA. The CDR3 nucleotides read TGCAGCGTGGGGGGGGCAGGGCCTCTGACCGGGGAGCTGTTTTTT. It is translated as CSVGGAGPLTGELFF.

The CDR3 spells CASSRRLAGSGMLSYEQYF. CDR3 DNA sequence: TGTGCCAGCAGCCGTAGGCTTGCCGGGAGCGGAATGTTATCTTACGAGCAGTACTTC. This chain connects TRBV5-6 to TRBJ2-7; a possible D gene is TRBD2 (6 bases). The germline CDR1 and CDR2 sequences are SGHDT and YYEEEE. V lost 4 bases to trimming and J lost 4 bases, with 30 bases between them. The CDR3 loop spans 19 amino acids.

V and J are TRBV6-5 and TRBJ1-1, with TRBD1 matching 8 bases. Germline values: CDR1 MNHEY, CDR2 SVGAGI. This CDR3 has 15 residues. Losses at the gene ends were 4 bases for V and 4 bases for J; bases not matched to a gene: 8. As DNA, the CDR3 is TGTGCCAGCAGTTCCATAGACAGGGGTATCACTGAAGCTTTCTTT. Protein product: CASSSIDRGITEAFF.

The gene calls are TRBV11-2 and TRBJ2-5; 8 bases map to TRBD2. Germline CDR1 reads SGHAT; CDR2 reads FQNNGV. The V segment lost 5 bases and the J segment 5 bases; nucleotides outside the gene matches: 10. CDR3 length: 15 residues. CDR3 nucleotides: TGTGCCAGCAGCCCCGGGGGGGCGGTTGGGGAGACCCAGTACTTC. Translated, it gives CASSPGGAVGETQYF.

The rearrangement uses TRBV7-9 and TRBJ2-1, with 12 bases identical to TRBD2. This CDR3 has 16 amino acids. The germline gives CDR1 SEHNR, CDR2 FQNEAQ (reference sequence). V shed 4 bases, J shed 1 base, and the junction held 2 bases outside the gene matches. CDR3 sequence (DNA): TGTGCCAGCAGCTCGACTAGCGGGGGTTCCTACAATGAGCAGTTCTTC. Its translation: CASSSTSGGSYNEQFF.

This chain uses TRBV27 with TRBJ1-1, with a possible D match to TRBD1 (5 bases). The CDR3 contains 16 residues. The germline gives CDR1 MNHEY, CDR2 SMNVEV (reference sequence). V was clipped by 4 bases and J by 0 bases, with 15 bases between them. For the CDR3, the DNA is TGTGCCAGCAGTTCGGGACTTGCTGGGATGAACACTGAAGCTTTCTTT. Translated: CASSSGLAGMNTEAFF.

CDR3 residues: CATSKAGGATDTQYF. The CDR3, as DNA: TGTGCCACCAGCAAGGCGGGGGGGGCCACAGATACGCAGTATTTT. The V gene is TRBV15, the J gene TRBJ2-3, with 9 bases identical to TRBD2. Germline CDR1 is LNHNV and CDR2 is YYDKDF (reference sequence). Losses at the gene ends were 4 bases for V and 2 bases for J; bases not matched to a gene: 4. The CDR3 extends over 15 amino acids.

V gene TRBV10-3 combines with J gene TRBJ2-7, with TRBD2 identical over 7 bases. CDR1 ENHRY and CDR2 SYGVKD come from the germline V gene. The trim removed 8 bases at V and 5 bases at J, leaving 3 bases unmatched. This CDR3 is built from 11 residues. The DNA for the CDR3 is TGTGCCATCGGGGGAGGGAACGAGCAGTACTTC. Amino acids: CAIGGGNEQYF.

The chain recombines TRBV6-1 with TRBJ2-1, with a possible D match to TRBD1 (7 bases). V lost 10 bases, J lost 8 bases, and 21 bases lay in between. Looked up from germline, CDR1 is MNHNS and CDR2 is SASEGT. This CDR3 has 14 residues. This CDR3 is CATPATGRIDEQFF. In nucleotides, the CDR3 is TGTGCCACTCCGGCGACAGGGAGGATTGATGAGCAGTTCTTC.

This chain links TRBV28 with TRBJ1-2, with 10 positions matching TRBD1. The CDR3 length is 17 residues. Germline V gene data show CDR1 as MDHEN and CDR2 as SYDVKM. The ends lost 5 bases at V and 4 bases at J; junction bases unmatched: 13. CDR3 sequence: CASSPGTGALLGYGYTF. For the CDR3, the DNA is TGTGCCAGCAGTCCCGGGACAGGGGCCTTGCTAGGCTATGGCTACACCTTC.

This clone came up a few times. The chain joins TRBV28 to TRBJ1-6; possibly TRBD1 for D (5 bases). Germline-derived CDR1 and CDR2 are MDHEN and SYDVKM. The ends were cut back, 5 bases at V and 6 bases at J, with 14 bases in the middle. CDR3 length equals 15 residues. Here the CDR3 DNA reads TGTGCCAGCAGTCTCGACAGCCCCTCTAATTCACCCCTCCACTTT. Residues: CASSLDSPSNSPLHF.

A single count supports this clone. This chain uses TRBV5-6 with TRBJ1-1; D possibly corresponds to TRBD1 (5 bases). CDR3 length equals 14 residues. V dropped 3 bases and J dropped 9 bases, with 18 bases sitting between them. CDR1 and CDR2 from the germline V gene are SGHDT and YYEEEE. The CDR3 loop reads CASSYGLDGGKAFF. The DNA of the CDR3 is TGTGCCAGCAGCTATGGCCTAGACGGGGGTAAAGCTTTCTTT.

V is TRBV4-1 and J is TRBJ2-7, with 8 bases that match TRBD2. Germline V CDR1 and CDR2: MGHRA, YSYEKL. The CDR3 loop spans 14 amino acids. V was pared by 2 bases and J by 6 bases, with 6 bases of the junction left unmatched. In DNA, the CDR3 is TGCGCCAGCAGCCAAACTGCCGGGACTAGCGAGCAGTACTTC. Amino acids: CASSQTAGTSEQYF.

This chain links TRBV7-2 with TRBJ2-5, with 9 positions matching TRBD2. CDR3 length: 16 amino acids. After removal of 5 bases from V and 1 base from J, the junction contained 8 bases not matched to a gene. Germline V lookup: CDR1 SGHTA, CDR2 FQGNSA. CDR3 protein: CASSLTSSGTQETQYF. CDR3 bases: TGTGCCAGCAGCCTCACCTCTAGCGGGACCCAAGAGACCCAGTACTTC.

J is TRBJ1-5 and V is TRBV15; perhaps TRBD1 as D (5 bases). The CDR3 extends over 15 amino acids. Per germline, CDR1 LNHNV and CDR2 YYDKDF (reference sequence). V lost 3 bases to trimming and J lost 3 bases, with 12 bases between them. The CDR3 reads CATSSLQAINQPQHF. In DNA form, the CDR3 reads TGTGCCACCAGCAGCTTACAGGCTATCAATCAGCCCCAGCATTTT.

The rearrangement uses TRBV5-1 and TRBJ2-1; 8 bases fit TRBD2. This CDR3 is 16 amino acids long. With V trimmed by 1 base and J by 9 bases, 12 bases remained unmatched. Germline values: CDR1 SGHRS, CDR2 YFSETQ. The chain's CDR3 is CASSLLASGWQGEQFF. In DNA, the CDR3 is TGCGCCAGCAGCTTGCTTGCTAGCGGGTGGCAAGGTGAGCAGTTCTTC.

The chain is built from TRBV5-4 and TRBJ2-1, with 7 bases aligning to TRBD2. Losses at the gene ends were 2 bases for V and 1 base for J; bases not matched to a gene: 3. The germline gives CDR1 SGHNT, CDR2 YYREEE (reference sequence). The CDR3 runs to 15 residues. The CDR3 spells CASSLGRESYNEQFF. CDR3 sequence (DNA): TGTGCCAGCAGCTTAGGGAGGGAGTCCTACAATGAGCAGTTCTTC.

The rearrangement uses TRBV4-1 and TRBJ2-7, with D perhaps matching TRBD2 (6 bases). The V end lost 0 bases, the J end lost 5 bases, and 8 bases lay between the germline ends. The germline gives CDR1 MGHRA, CDR2 YSYEKL. This CDR3 spans 13 amino acids. The chain's CDR3 is CASSQELADEQYF. CDR3 nucleotides: TGCGCCAGCAGCCAAGAACTAGCTGACGAGCAGTACTTC.

The rearrangement joins TRBV7-9 to TRBJ1-5, with a possible D match to TRBD1 (5 bases). V dropped 5 bases and J dropped 4 bases, with 18 bases sitting between them. The CDR3 contains 16 residues. Looked up from germline, CDR1 is SEHNR and CDR2 is FQNEAQ (reference sequence). The CDR3 nucleotides read TGTGCCAGCAGCCCAAGTGGAGGGACCCCTAATCAGCCCCAGCATTTT. It specifies CASSPSGGTPNQPQHF.

This sequence joins TRBV28 and TRBJ1-6, with D maybe TRBD1 (5 bases). The V end lost 5 bases, the J end lost 3 bases, and 17 bases lay between the germline ends. From germline, CDR1 is MDHEN and CDR2 SYDVKM. This CDR3 has 17 residues. The CDR3 spells CASSQGSSRVYNSPLHF. The CDR3 DNA reads as TGTGCCAGCAGTCAGGGATCCTCTAGGGTCTATAATTCACCCCTCCACTTT.